This T cell receptor (beta chain) was sequenced during a study of identical twins. The study's findings and limits: Sequences that were out-of-frame, alpha and twin-shared displayed an excess of low generation probability. Recombination models fit unrelated individuals' TCR alpha sharing but underestimated twins'.

This CDR3 has 14 residues. CDR1 MNHEY and CDR2 SVGAGI come from the germline V gene. V was shortened by 8 bases and J by 2 bases, with 13 bases between the two germline ends. This clonotype was picked up a small number of times. The antigen is unknown. TCRdb reanalysed the 5' RACE reads using MiXCR and keeps one entry per CDR3 protein. The sample yields 1,800,000 or so distinct CDR3 sequences, less than 40% seen once. The donor group consisted entirely of healthy Caucasians. Sequences were obtained from cord blood. This sequence originates from a newborn girl in good health. The V and J genes are TRBV6-5 and TRBJ1-5; D is possibly TRBD1 (5 bases). The CDR3 DNA is TGTGCCAGCGGGGGGGTTGGGGGCAATCAGCCCCAGCATTTT. It is translated as CASGGVGGNQPQHF.